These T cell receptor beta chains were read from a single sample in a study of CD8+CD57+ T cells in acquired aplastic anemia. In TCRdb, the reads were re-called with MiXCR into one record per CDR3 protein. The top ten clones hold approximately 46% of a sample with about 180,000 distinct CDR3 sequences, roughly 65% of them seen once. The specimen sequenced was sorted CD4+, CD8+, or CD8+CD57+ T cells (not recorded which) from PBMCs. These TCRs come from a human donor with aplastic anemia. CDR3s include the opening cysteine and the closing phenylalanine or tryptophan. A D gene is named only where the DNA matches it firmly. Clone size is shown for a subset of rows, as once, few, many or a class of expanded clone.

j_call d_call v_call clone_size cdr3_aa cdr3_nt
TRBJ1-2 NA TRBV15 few CATSDLNYGYTF TGTGCCACCAGCGATCTTAACTATGGCTACACCTTC
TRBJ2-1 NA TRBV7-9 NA CASSLGNNEQFF TGTGCCAGCAGCTTAGGCAACAATGAGCAGTTCTTC
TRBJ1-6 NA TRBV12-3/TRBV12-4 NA CASSLVWSHSPLHF TGTGCCAGCAGTTTGGTCTGGAGTCACTCACCCCTCCACTTT
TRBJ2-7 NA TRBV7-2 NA CASSSRGWRNTGELYF TGTGCCAGCAGCTCCAGGGGATGGCGGAACACCGGGGAGCTGTACTTC
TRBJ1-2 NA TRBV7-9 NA CASRGSGSYGYTF TGTGCCAGCCGCGGGAGCGGGTCCTATGGCTACACCTTC
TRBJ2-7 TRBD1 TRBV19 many CASSWTGSYEQYF TGTGCCAGTAGTTGGACAGGGAGCTACGAGCAGTACTTC
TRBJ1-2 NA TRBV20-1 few CSSGGGAGYTF TGCAGCTCCGGGGGGGGGGCTGGCTACACCTTC
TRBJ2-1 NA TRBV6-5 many CASSYSTYNEQFF TGTGCCAGCAGTTACTCGACCTACAATGAGCAGTTCTTC
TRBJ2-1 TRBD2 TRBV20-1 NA CSARSDGRAANEQFF TGCAGTGCTAGATCGGACGGGAGGGCCGCCAATGAGCAGTTCTTC
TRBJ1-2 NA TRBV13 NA CASSFGGGGPYGYTF TGTGCCAGCAGCTTTGGGGGAGGGGGACCCTATGGCTACACCTTC
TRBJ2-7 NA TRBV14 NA CASSQERRGDYEQYF TGCGCCAGCAGCCAAGAGAGGAGGGGGGACTACGAGCAGTACTTC
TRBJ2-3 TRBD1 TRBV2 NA CASSRDRVTDTQYF TGTGCCAGCAGTAGGGACAGGGTGACAGATACGCAGTATTTT
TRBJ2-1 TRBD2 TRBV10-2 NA CASIMAGGNEQFF TGCGCCAGCATTATGGCGGGAGGCAATGAGCAGTTCTTC
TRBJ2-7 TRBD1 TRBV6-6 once CASSLRQGTYEQYF TGTGCCAGCAGTCTAAGACAGGGGACCTACGAGCAGTACTTC
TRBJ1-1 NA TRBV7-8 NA CASSPGLRSAIIVNTEAFF TGTGCCAGCAGCCCAGGTCTAAGGTCGGCGATTATTGTGAACACTGAAGCTTTCTTT
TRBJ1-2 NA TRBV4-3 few CASSQTHSGAGGYTF TGCGCCAGCAGCCAAACACACTCAGGGGCAGGAGGCTACACCTTC
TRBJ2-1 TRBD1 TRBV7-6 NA CASSLATGGPHF TGTGCCAGCAGCTTAGCAACAGGGGGACCCCACTTC
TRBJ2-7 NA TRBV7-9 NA CASSQDRQGIDEQYF TGCGCCAGCAGCCAAGATAGGCAGGGGATCGACGAGCAGTACTTC
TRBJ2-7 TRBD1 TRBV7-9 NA CASSLATTGVEYEQYF TGTGCCAGCAGCTTAGCCACAACAGGGGTGGAGTACGAGCAGTACTTC
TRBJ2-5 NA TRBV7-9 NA CASSLDGETQYF TGCGCCAGCAGCTTGGATGGGGAGACCCAGTACTTC
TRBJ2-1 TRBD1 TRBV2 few CASSEWGTVNNEQFF TGTGCCAGCAGTGAATGGGGGACAGTGAACAATGAGCAGTTCTTC
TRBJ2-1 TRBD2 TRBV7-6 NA CASSLDTSGGPQFF TGTGCCAGCAGCTTAGACACTAGCGGGGGACCCCAGTTCTTC
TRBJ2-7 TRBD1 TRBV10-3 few CAISESIPGGSYEQYF TGTGCCATCAGTGAGTCGATCCCAGGGGGCTCCTACGAGCAGTACTTC
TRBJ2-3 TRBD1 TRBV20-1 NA CSARTGVGVDTQYF TGCAGTGCAAGGACAGGGGTAGGGGTTGATACGCAGTATTTT